Below are 10 T cell receptor beta chains sequenced from a single sample in a study of blood T cells in healthy people across ages. Using a J-beta primer mix together with a sample-barcoded 5' primer, a second PCR was run for roughly 6 to 11 cycles. TCRdb reprocessed the 5' RACE reads with MiXCR, giving one entry per CDR3 protein. This sample yields around 1.7 million distinct CDR3 sequences, of which 28% are seen a single time; roughly 8% belongs to the top ten. Sequences were obtained from blood. These receptors originate from a woman between 25 and 40 years old in good health.

This clonotype came up many times. The chain couples TRBV6-5 to TRBJ1-2, with D perhaps TRBD1 (6 bases). Trimming cost V 5 bases and J 4 bases, with 14 bases left between them. Looked up from germline, CDR1 is MNHEY and CDR2 is SVGAGI. This CDR3 region has 14 residues. The CDR3 reads CASSREGGGYGYTF. CDR3 sequence (DNA): TGTGCCAGCAGTCGCGAGGGGGGGGGCTATGGCTACACCTTC.

For the CDR3, the DNA is TGTGCCAGCAGCGCATCCGTGGGACAGGGGGAGCAAGCGAGGTACGAGCAGTACTTC. Translated: CASSASVGQGEQARYEQYF. The chain couples TRBV28 to TRBJ2-7, with TRBD1 matching 11 bases. In germline, CDR1 is MDHEN, CDR2 SYDVKM. Trimming removed 6 bases from V and 4 bases from J; junction bases left unmatched: 20. The CDR3 has 19 residues.

This clonotype showed up just a few times. The chain carries TRBV6-5 and TRBJ2-1; 7 bases agree with TRBD2. In germline, CDR1 is MNHEY, CDR2 SVGAGI. The CDR3 is made up of 15 amino acids. J gave up 4 bases and V 6 bases, and 9 bases lay outside the gene matches. The CDR3 spells CASRSRTRFYNEQFF. As DNA, the CDR3 is TGTGCCAGCAGGAGTAGGACTAGATTTTACAATGAGCAGTTCTTC.

In its sample, this clonotype was seen a few times. Since a much larger clone is just one base distant, this may be a read error. The chain is built from TRBV6-5 and TRBJ2-1, with 7 bases lining up with TRBD2. The CDR3 has 16 residues. The germline gives CDR1 MNHEY, CDR2 SVGAGI. CDR3 sequence reads: CANSTRAGEAYNEQFF. CDR3 nucleotides: TGTGCCAACAGTACCCGGGCGGGAGAGGCCTACAATGAGCAGTTCTTC.

With regard to this clonotype: One end of the junction varies from germline; a read error may be responsible. The chain combines TRBV7-9 with TRBJ1-2, with D perhaps matching TRBD1 (5 bases). The CDR3 sequence is 15 residues long. The germline V gene encodes CDR1 SEHNR and CDR2 FQNEAQ (reference sequence). The CDR3, as DNA: TGTACCAGCAGCCCCGGGGCGCCCGTGACCTATGGCTACACCTTC. Its protein is CTSSPGAPVTYGYTF.

This clonotype was counted between two and nine times. The chain employs TRBV7-2 and TRBJ2-5; 7 nucleotides match TRBD2. Germline CDR1 and CDR2: SGHTA and FQGNSA. This CDR3 is built from 14 residues. J was trimmed by 2 bases and V by 2 bases; bases with no gene match: 2. CDR3 sequence reads: CASSLYGRQETQYF. CDR3 sequence (DNA): TGTGCCAGCAGCTTATACGGGAGGCAAGAGACCCAGTACTTC.

V and J are TRBV3-1 and TRBJ2-1, with TRBD2 identical over 9 bases. Germline values: CDR1 LGHDT, CDR2 YNNKEL (reference sequence). CDR3 length equals 16 residues. J lost 8 bases, V lost 0 bases, and 8 bases had no gene match. In DNA form, the CDR3 reads TGTGCCAGCAGCCAAGATCTTAGCGGGAGACGGGATGAGCAGTTCTTC. Translating it yields CASSQDLSGRRDEQFF.

This clonotype was counted ten times or more. The rearrangement uses TRBV12-3 or TRBV12-4 and TRBJ2-1, with 9 positions matching TRBD1. The V gene end was trimmed by 3 bases and the J gene end by 7 bases; junction bases not matched to a gene: 7. The CDR3 totals 15 residues. Written as DNA, the CDR3 is TGTGCCAGCAGTTTGCGGGGACAGGGAGGGAATGAGCAGTTCTTC. It encodes CASSLRGQGGNEQFF.

As regards this clonotype: One base away lies a much larger clone, so this may be a sequencing read error. The rearrangement joins TRBV2 to TRBJ2-5; no definite D call. Gene TRBJ2-7 matches the end of the DNA better, so the J call may be wrong. The CDR3 totals 12 residues. Germline V gene sequence: CDR1 SNHLY, CDR2 FYNNEI. The CDR3 here is CASSILWDEQYF. The CDR3 bases are TGTGCCAGCAGCATTCTTTGGGACGAGCAGTACTTC.

This clonotype was counted only a few times. J is TRBJ2-7 and V is TRBV20-1; D is unresolved. V gave up 0 bases and J gave up 3 bases, with 9 bases separating them. In germline, CDR1 is DFQATT, CDR2 SNEGSKA (reference sequence). The CDR3 extends over 13 amino acids. The CDR3 sequence: CSAREGKDYEQYF. The DNA of the CDR3 is TGCAGTGCTAGAGAAGGTAAAGACTACGAGCAGTACTTC.